The 15 T cell receptor beta chains given below trace back to one sample, sequenced in a study of shared clonotypes between healthy human individuals. Naive CD8 cells lacked CD45RO, underwent positive selection for CCR7 and left out terminally differentiated effector memory CD45RA+ cells. The method was immunoSEQ multiplex PCR; TCRdb's version includes in-frame clones alone and lacks a portion of them. The sample has hundreds of thousands of clones; approximately 96% are singletons. Source material: naive CD8+ T cells sorted from blood. Receptors originate from a woman aged 25 to 39 in good health.

The chain has TRBV2 and TRBJ1-2, with 10 bases aligning to TRBD1. The germline V gene has CDR1 SNHLY and CDR2 FYNNEI. The length of the CDR3 is 14 residues. V gave up 5 bases and J gave up 3 bases; unmatched junction bases: 3. CDR3 sequence reads: CASSPGQGYYGYTF. The CDR3 DNA reads TGTGCCAGCAGTCCGGGACAGGGGTACTATGGCTACACCTTC.

This chain links TRBV5-6 with TRBJ1-1; D gene uncertain. CDR3 length: 16 residues. Germline V CDR1 and CDR2: SGHDT, YYEEEE. V lost 0 bases and J 2 bases, leaving 14 bases between the germline ends. In DNA, the CDR3 is TGTGCCAGCAGCTTGGTCGGAGGCGCCAGCAACACTGAAGCTTTCTTT. Protein sequence: CASSLVGGASNTEAFF.

The V gene is TRBV5-6, the J gene TRBJ2-7; 8 bases line up with TRBD2. There are 16 residues in the CDR3. V lost 0 bases and J lost 0; bases outside the gene matches: 5. Germline-derived CDR1 and CDR2 are SGHDT and YYEEEE. The CDR3 region has the DNA TGTGCCAGCAGCTTGGGATACCGGGAGGGCTCCTACGAGCAGTACTTC. It codes for CASSLGYREGSYEQYF. The full variable domain, completed using reference TRBV5-6 and TRBJ2-7, is DAGVTQSPTHLIKTRGQQVTLRCSPKSGHDTVSWYQQALGQGPQFIFQYYEEEERQRGNFPDRFSGHQFPNYSSELNVNALLLGDSALYLCASSLGYREGSYEQYFGPGTRLTVT.

The CDR3, as DNA: TGTGCCAGCAGTCGACTAGCGGGACACACCGGGGAGCTGTTTTTT. Translated: CASSRLAGHTGELFF. The chain is built from TRBV6-5 and TRBJ2-2; 11 bases are shared with TRBD2. Germline CDR1 and CDR2: MNHEY and SVGAGI. This CDR3 has 15 residues. The trim removed 5 bases at V and 3 bases at J, leaving 2 bases unmatched.

The genes are TRBV28 and TRBJ2-1, with 11 bases lining up with TRBD2. The V gene end was trimmed by 6 bases and the J gene end by 4 bases; junction bases not matched to a gene: 14. CDR3 length: 18 amino acids. Germline-derived CDR1 and CDR2 are MDHEN and SYDVKM. The CDR3 sequence is CASRGTGFRLAGYNEQFF. In DNA, the CDR3 is TGTGCCAGCAGGGGCACAGGGTTTAGACTAGCGGGGTACAATGAGCAGTTCTTC.

This chain joins TRBV14 and TRBJ2-3, with 8 bases identical to TRBD2. The junction had 17 bases not matched to a gene; V was cut back by 5 bases and J by 4 bases. This CDR3 comprises 18 residues. Germline-derived CDR1 and CDR2 are SGHDN and FVKESK. The CDR3 protein is CASSATHPLAVRSDTQYF. CDR3 sequence (DNA): TGTGCCAGCAGCGCCACTCACCCACTAGCGGTCCGCTCAGATACGCAGTATTTT.

As for this clone: One junction end does not reproduce the germline sequence, and a read error may be involved. The gene calls are TRBV27 and TRBJ2-7, with 15 bases fitting TRBD2. The CDR3 length is 16 residues. Germline values: CDR1 MNHEY, CDR2 SMNVEV (reference sequence). The chain's CDR3 is CASSPGTSGRRYEQCF. The CDR3 bases are TGTGCCAGCAGTCCCGGGACTAGCGGGAGGAGATACGAGCAGTGCTTC.

The J gene is TRBJ1-2, the V gene TRBV28, with 7 positions matching TRBD1. In germline, CDR1 is MDHEN, CDR2 SYDVKM. This CDR3 comprises 14 residues. Trimming removed 6 bases from V and 2 bases from J; junction bases left unmatched: 6. The CDR3 nucleotides are TGTGCCAGCAGAGACAGGGTCACCAACTATGGCTACACCTTC. Its translation is CASRDRVTNYGYTF.

The chain joins TRBV10-1 to TRBJ2-7; D is possibly TRBD1 or TRBD2 (5 bases each). Trimming removed 11 bases at V and 6 bases at J, with 26 bases between. Germline V lookup: CDR1 WNHNN, CDR2 SYGVQD (reference sequence). CDR3 length: 15 amino acids. CDR3 residues: CAGLPTRDPQGEQYF. In nucleotides, the CDR3 is TGCGCCGGCTTGCCGACCCGGGACCCCCAAGGCGAGCAGTACTTC.

The rearrangement links TRBV5-8 to TRBJ2-3, with D maybe TRBD1 (6 bases). Per the germline V gene, CDR1 is SGHTS and CDR2 is YDEGEE. The CDR3 length is 16 residues. The ends were cut back, 0 bases at V and 2 bases at J, with 13 bases in the middle. The CDR3, as DNA: TGTGCCAGCAGCTTGGCTGGGGGCTACGACACAGATACGCAGTATTTT. This codes for CASSLAGGYDTDTQYF.

The chain is built from TRBV7-9 and TRBJ1-1; tentatively, D is TRBD1 (6 bases). The CDR3 contains 14 residues. Germline V gene sequence: CDR1 SEHNR, CDR2 FQNEAQ (reference sequence). Trimming took off 1 base at V and 10 bases at J, with 16 bases between the two ends. In DNA, the CDR3 is TGTGCCAGCAGCTTAGATGGGGGGCCTGAAGGAGCTTTCTTT. It encodes CASSLDGGPEGAFF.

The J gene is TRBJ2-7, the V gene TRBV5-6, with D maybe TRBD1 (5 bases). CDR1 is SGHDT, CDR2 YYEEEE, per germline. V was trimmed by 1 base and J by 1 base, leaving 12 bases between them. The CDR3 is made up of 15 amino acids. The CDR3 DNA sequence: TGTGCCAGCAGCTTGCTCTTGAGACAGTCCTACGAGCAGTACTTC. Translating gives CASSLLLRQSYEQYF.

J is TRBJ2-7 and V is TRBV30; TRBD2 agrees at 10 bases. This CDR3 is built from 15 residues. V shed 3 bases and J 2 bases; nucleotides not matched to a gene: 7. The germline CDR1 and CDR2 sequences are GTSNPN and SVGIG (reference sequence). CDR3 sequence reads: CAWSEAGGPPYEQYF. The CDR3 nucleotides read TGTGCCTGGAGCGAAGCGGGAGGGCCCCCCTACGAGCAGTACTTC.

The CDR3 DNA sequence: TGTGCCAGCTCGACGGAACCCTACGAGCAGTACTTC. It encodes CASSTEPYEQYF. The chain joins TRBV6-6 to TRBJ2-7; D gene uncertain. The V and J ends lost 8 bases and 2 bases respectively, with 10 bases between them. This CDR3 spans 12 amino acids. In germline, CDR1 is MNHNY, CDR2 SVGAGI (reference sequence).

This sequence joins TRBV28 and TRBJ2-5, with TRBD2 as a possible D gene (6 bases). The germline CDR1 and CDR2 sequences are MDHEN and SYDVKM. CDR3 length equals 17 residues. The V gene lost 5 bases and the J gene lost 5 bases, with 24 bases spanning the gap. CDR3 protein: CASSGTGEADPQETQYF. The CDR3, as DNA: TGTGCCAGCAGTGGCACGGGGGAAGCCGATCCCCAGGAGACCCAGTACTTC.